This T cell receptor beta chain was recorded in a study of a mutant IDH1 vaccine in newly diagnosed glioma. Notes on the study in general: Apparently, pseudoprogression bore no relation to changes among the top peripheral T cell clonotypes.

This sample's time point: baseline, week 1 (first vaccination visit). Treatment noted: pre-vaccination baseline after standard-of-care therapy. Regarding this clone: Its target is not known.

Sequencing was performed with immunoSEQ multiplex PCR; in TCRdb, only in-frame clones are kept and a portion is missing. The data contain 45,000 to 60,000 clones, approximately 80% of them singletons. The specimen was PBMCs, collected from a glioma patient treated with radiotherapy, temozolomide or both. This receptor was identified in a woman in her thirties or forties with glioma.

CDR3 protein: CASTYSPQGHPNTEAFF. CDR3 in DNA: TGTGCCAGCACGTACTCCCCCCAGGGACACCCGAACACTGAAGCTTTCTTT. The chain links TRBV9 to TRBJ1-1, with a tentative D call TRBD1 (6 bases). The CDR3 sequence is 17 residues long. Germline values: CDR1 SGDLS, CDR2 YYNGEE. Trimming removed 6 bases at V and 1 base at J, with 22 bases between.